The 17 T cell receptor beta chains reported below all come from one sample, sequenced in a study of blood T cell repertoires in COVID-19 (TCRdb year 2020). Library preparation employed the immunoSEQ multiplex PCR assay. This immuneACCESS table, as held by TCRdb, lists in-frame sequences with V and J called but not all clones. Of the missing ones, under half trace to an unresolved V gene in checked studies; the others have no known cause. This sample has 130,000 or so clones in its table, and roughly nine tenths of those were observed once. The top ten hold 25% to 35% of the sample. Sequenced material: peripheral blood. The receptors were gathered from a man in his 70s with active or convalescent COVID-19.

The chain uses TRBV2 and TRBJ2-7; the match to TRBD2 covers 10 bases. This CDR3 is 13 amino acids long. The ends lost 9 bases at V and 2 bases at J; junction bases unmatched: 4. Germline-derived CDR1 and CDR2 are SNHLY and FYNNEI. The CDR3 DNA reads TGTGCCAGGCAGCGGGAGGGAACCTACGAGCAGTACTTC. It translates to CARQREGTYEQYF. Combining the CDR3 with reference TRBV2 and TRBJ2-7 gives the whole variable domain EPEVTQTPSHQVTQMGQEVILRCVPISNHLYFYWYRQILGQKVEFLVSFYNNEISEKSEIFDDQFSVERPDGSNFTLKIRSTKLEDSAMYFCARQREGTYEQYFGPGTRLTVT.

This sequence joins TRBV6-5 and TRBJ2-3; D is perhaps TRBD2 (5 bases). Germline V lookup: CDR1 MNHEY, CDR2 SVGAGI. This CDR3 comprises 12 residues. The ends were cut back, 5 bases at V and 6 bases at J, with 9 bases in the middle. The chain's CDR3 is CASSTSGDTQYF. In DNA, the CDR3 is TGTGCCAGCAGTACCTCGGGGGATACGCAGTATTTT.

The chain links TRBV30 to TRBJ2-7; 9 bases agree with TRBD2. Germline loops: CDR1 GTSNPN, CDR2 SVGIG (reference sequence). The CDR3 runs 13 residues. J gave up 6 bases and V 7 bases, and 10 bases lay outside the gene matches. Written as DNA, the CDR3 is TGTGCCTCCTCGCCGGGACTAGCAGGCGAGCAGTACTTC. It codes for CASSPGLAGEQYF.

V and J are TRBV5-1 and TRBJ2-5, with TRBD2 as a possible D gene (5 bases). Trimming left V 4 bases short and J 5 bases short, with 18 bases between. The CDR3 totals 15 residues. CDR1 and CDR2 from the germline V gene are SGHRS and YFSETQ. Written as DNA, the CDR3 is TGCGCCAGCAGCCCGGACTCCTCCCTGGCGGAGACCCAGTACTTC. Amino acid sequence: CASSPDSSLAETQYF.

The rearrangement links TRBV28 to TRBJ2-7; D is ambiguous. Germline V gene sequence: CDR1 MDHEN, CDR2 SYDVKM. V was shortened by 3 bases and J by 3 bases, with 9 bases between the two germline ends. The CDR3 extends over 13 amino acids. The CDR3 coding sequence is TGTGCCAGCAGTTTGCGGTCGGGCTACGAGCAGTACTTC. This translates into CASSLRSGYEQYF.

This clone has only one observation. This sequence joins TRBV27 and TRBJ2-7; D ambiguous. Germline CDR1 MNHEY, CDR2 SMNVEV (reference sequence). The CDR3 contains 17 residues. The germline V and J ends were trimmed by 5 bases and 2 bases, with 22 bases remaining between them. CDR3 sequence reads: CASSRLSGFTPTYEQYF. The CDR3 nucleotides are TGTGCCAGCAGTAGACTTTCCGGGTTCACTCCAACCTACGAGCAGTACTTC.

As to this clone: This sample includes further DNA sequences coding for the same CDR3. The chain combines TRBV18 with TRBJ2-3; D gene ambiguous. CDR3 size: 13 residues. V was cut by 0 bases and J by 2 bases, with 3 bases left in between. From germline, CDR1 is KGHSH and CDR2 LQKENI. Here the CDR3 DNA reads TGTGCCAGCTCACCACCCAACACAGATACGCAGTATTTT. It specifies CASSPPNTDTQYF.

V and J are TRBV14 and TRBJ2-2; no reliable D call. CDR1 and CDR2 (germline): SGHDN, FVKESK. V gave up 1 base and J gave up 5 bases, with 17 bases separating them. The CDR3 has 17 amino acids. The CDR3 loop reads CASSQALLTSRTGELFF. The CDR3 DNA reads as TGTGCCAGCAGCCAAGCCCTTTTGACAAGCCGGACCGGGGAGCTGTTTTTT.

Concerning this clone itself: The same CDR3 can be traced to other DNA sequences in this sample. The genes are TRBV6-6 and TRBJ1-6; D unresolved. CDR1 is MNHNY and CDR2 is SVGAGI in the germline V gene (reference sequence). CDR3 size: 14 residues. V lost 2 bases and J lost 7, with 9 bases in between. The CDR3 sequence is CASSYMEDNSPLHF. The CDR3 DNA follows: TGTGCCAGCAGTTACATGGAGGACAATTCACCCCTCCACTTT.

V and J are TRBV7-9 and TRBJ2-1; 8 nucleotides line up with TRBD2. The CDR3 extends over 17 amino acids. Germline V gene sequence: CDR1 SEHNR, CDR2 FQNEAQ (reference sequence). The V segment lost 5 bases and the J segment 0 bases; nucleotides outside the gene matches: 9. The CDR3 sequence: CASSQSLSGSSYNEQFF. CDR3 DNA: TGTGCCAGCAGCCAATCCCTCAGCGGGAGCTCCTACAATGAGCAGTTCTTC.

This clone was picked up one time. J is TRBJ2-5 and V is TRBV6-5; 12 bases are shared with TRBD2. Unmatched junction bases numbered 6, after V lost 5 bases and J lost 5 bases. The CDR3 loop spans 15 amino acids. CDR1 and CDR2 (germline): MNHEY, SVGAGI. The DNA of the CDR3 is TGTGCCAGCAGTCTTCGACTAGCGGGAGCGGAGACCCAGTACTTC. Its protein is CASSLRLAGAETQYF.

V and J are TRBV6-6 and TRBJ2-7, with TRBD2 matching 13 bases. V gave up 5 bases and J gave up 5 bases; unmatched junction bases: 9. The CDR3 is 16 amino acids. Germline-derived CDR1 and CDR2 are MNHNY and SVGAGI (reference sequence). The DNA of the CDR3 is TGTGCCAGCAGTCCCCGGACTAGCGGGAGCCGCCACGAGCAGTACTTC. It is translated as CASSPRTSGSRHEQYF.

This clone has a handful of counts. The chain is built from TRBV18 and TRBJ1-1; maybe TRBD1 (6 bases). The CDR3 has 15 residues. CDR1 is KGHSH and CDR2 is LQKENI in the germline V gene. V dropped 5 bases and J dropped 1 base, with 14 bases sitting between them. The DNA for the CDR3 is TGTGCCAGCTCAATGACACAGGGACAGAACACTGAAGCTTTCTTT. This sequence encodes CASSMTQGQNTEAFF.

The chain has TRBV30 and TRBJ2-7, with TRBD2 matching over 10 bases. The V gene end was trimmed by 2 bases and the J gene end by 4 bases; junction bases not matched to a gene: 8. CDR3 size: 15 residues. Germline assignment: CDR1 GTSNPN and CDR2 SVGIG (reference sequence). DNA for the CDR3: TGTGCCTGGAGTCCTAGCGGGAGCCCTTTTTACGAGCAGTACTTC. Its protein is CAWSPSGSPFYEQYF.

This rearrangement joins TRBV30 to TRBJ2-7; 7 nucleotides agree with TRBD2. The V segment lost 0 bases and the J segment 0 bases; nucleotides outside the gene matches: 2. Germline V gene lookup returns CDR1 GTSNPN and CDR2 SVGIG (reference sequence). CDR3 length equals 14 residues. DNA of the CDR3: TGTGCCTGGAGTGTAGGCGGGAGCTCCTACGAGCAGTACTTC. Amino acids: CAWSVGGSSYEQYF. The whole variable domain, remainder taken from reference TRBV30 and TRBJ2-7, is SQTIHQWPATLVQPVGSPLSLECTVEGTSNPNLYWYRQAAGRGLQLLFYSVGIGQISSEVPQNLSASRPQDRQFILSSKKLLLSDSGFYLCAWSVGGSSYEQYFGPGTRLTVT.

V and J are TRBV4-2 and TRBJ1-4; 7 nucleotides align to TRBD1. V shed 2 bases and J 7 bases; nucleotides not matched to a gene: 10. CDR1 and CDR2 from the germline V gene are LGHNA and YNFKEQ. CDR3 length: 16 residues. The CDR3, as DNA: TGTGCCAGCAGCCAACACCCAGGGGGGCTGGGTGAAAAACTGTTTTTT. It yields the protein CASSQHPGGLGEKLFF.

This clone was counted many times. The rearrangement uses TRBV28 and TRBJ1-1; D is unclear. Germline V gives CDR1 MDHEN, CDR2 SYDVKM. The CDR3 has 16 amino acids. V shed 5 bases and J shed 0 bases, with 16 bases lying between them. DNA of the CDR3: TGTGCCAGCAGTCCCCACGGACTGACCATGAACACTGAAGCTTTCTTT. This encodes CASSPHGLTMNTEAFF.